Listed below are T cell receptor beta chains from one sample, sequenced in a study of beta chain features in type 1 diabetes. Repertoires were generated with immunoSEQ multiplex PCR, while TCRdb's copy carries only in-frame clones and drops some. The sample lists a few hundred thousand clones; roughly 13% were seen once. Material: naive CD4+ T cells from blood. The receptor source for this set is a man in his thirties or forties with type 1 diabetes. The CDR3 runs from the conserved cysteine through the conserved F or W. The D gene is left open where the match is weak. Expanded clones are given a class, and other clones once, few, many or no size at all.

V gene	D gene	clone size	J gene	CDR3 DNA	CDR3 protein
TRBV7-2	TRBD2	-	TRBJ2-3	TGTGCCAGCAGCTTCCAGCGGGGGGGCACAGATACGCAGTATTTT	CASSFQRGGTDTQYF
TRBV11-2	TRBD1	few	TRBJ2-7	TGTGCCAGCAGCTTAGGGGGACAGGGATCAATCTACGAGCAGTACTTC	CASSLGGQGSIYEQYF
TRBV2	TRBD1	-	TRBJ1-5	TGTGCCAGCGCCCGGACAGGGAGGAATCAGCCCCAGCATTTT	CASARTGRNQPQHF
TRBV7-9	TRBD1	few	TRBJ1-1	TGTGCCAGCAGCCGGGGGACAGGAGAAACTGAAGCTTTCTTT	CASSRGTGETEAFF
TRBV5-6	TRBD1	-	TRBJ1-3	TGTGCCAGCAGCCAAGGGACAGGGGGTGTTGGAAACACCATATATTTT	CASSQGTGGVGNTIYF
TRBV5-1	-	-	TRBJ1-2	TGCGCCAGCAGCGCCGCCCACAGTGGCTATGGCTACACCTTC	CASSAAHSGYGYTF
TRBV7-9	-	few	TRBJ1-1	TGTGCCAGCAGTTCAGGGCCTGAGGACACTGAAGCTTTCTTT	CASSSGPEDTEAFF
TRBV18	TRBD1	-	TRBJ2-5	TGTGCCAGCTCACCACCTGGACAGGGTGGGGAGACCCAGTACTTC	CASSPPGQGGETQYF
TRBV6-5	-	few	TRBJ2-3	TGTGCCAGCAGTGTACAGAGTTCTAGCACAGATACGCAGTATTTT	CASSVQSSSTDTQYF
TRBV7-2	TRBD1	-	TRBJ2-3	TGTGCCAGCAGCGGACAGGCAGGGGGCACAGATACGCAGTATTTT	CASSGQAGGTDTQYF
TRBV5-1	TRBD1	few	TRBJ1-1	TGCGCCAGCAGCTCGGGACAGGGGAACACTGAAGCTTTCTTT	CASSSGQGNTEAFF
TRBV11-2	TRBD2	few	TRBJ2-2	TGTGCCTCCGCCAGGACTAGCGGGGGGGAGGTGATCGGGGAGCTGTTTTTT	CASARTSGGEVIGELFF
TRBV9	TRBD2	few	TRBJ2-7	TGTGCCAGCAGCGTCGGACTAGCGGGACATGGCGAGCAGTACTTC	CASSVGLAGHGEQYF
TRBV30	TRBD1	few	TRBJ2-3	TGTGCCTGGAGACGGACAGGGATCGATACGCAGTATTTT	CAWRRTGIDTQYF
TRBV29-1	-	few	TRBJ1-4	TGCAGCGTGGCCACTGGACTGAGGGAAAAACTGTTTTTT	CSVATGLREKLFF
TRBV10-3	TRBD2	few	TRBJ2-7	TGTGCCATCAGTGGGCTAGCGGGAGGGTCCTACGAGCAGTACTTC	CAISGLAGGSYEQYF
TRBV19	TRBD1	few	TRBJ1-5	TGTGCCAGTGGGGACAGGGGCTGGCAGCCCCAGCATTTT	CASGDRGWQPQHF
TRBV14	-	-	TRBJ2-2	TGTGCCAGCAGCCAAGTGGCCACCGGGGAGCTGTTTTTT	CASSQVATGELFF
TRBV7-9	-	-	TRBJ2-1	TGTGCCAGCAGAAAGGAGGAGAGCTCCTACAATGAGCAGTTCTTC	CASRKEESSYNEQFF
TRBV5-1	-	-	TRBJ2-1	TGCGCCAGCAGCTGGACTTCTCGCCAATCAGCCAATGAGCAGTTCTTC	CASSWTSRQSANEQFF
TRBV5-6	-	-	TRBJ2-2	TGTGCCAGCAGCCCCCCTACCACCGGGGAGCTGTTTTTT	CASSPPTTGELFF
TRBV5-4	TRBD2	-	TRBJ2-1	TGTGCCAGCAGCGGAGCGGGAGGTAGGGGGTACAATGAGCAGTTCTTC	CASSGAGGRGYNEQFF
TRBV5-1	-	few	TRBJ2-7	TGCGCCAGCAGCGACCAGGGTTCCTCCTACGAGCAGTACTTC	CASSDQGSSYEQYF
TRBV11-1	-	-	TRBJ2-7	TGTGCCAGCAGCCCCTTTGGGGGCACTTGGGACGAGCAGTACTTC	CASSPFGGTWDEQYF